The source of this TCR beta chain is a study of blood T cell repertoires in COVID-19 (dated by TCRdb to 2019 to 2021). A note on the overall study: Samples covering the acute and convalescent phases of COVID-19 were provided by collaborators in the United States, Italy and Spain. The material from the prospective study consisted of cDNA or gDNA derived from T cells, B-cell-depleted T cells, or PBMCs. The dataset comprised deeply sampled blood TCRbeta repertoires from subjects exposed to, actively infected with, or recovered from COVID-19. A freely available public database, intended as a resource for researchers studying the immune response to SARS-CoV-2, is where the repertoires were released. Samples were obtained from the ongoing ImmuneRACE study (first 160 participants) and from some 1,300 subjects provided by 6 global collaborators. Nearly every sample came with metadata listing a de-identified subject ID, COVID-19 status, age in years and sex. HLA class I and class II types, where available, came from metadata supplied by the sample provider rather than from assay-based typing. Summary of the overall study and its limitations: The amount of clinical and demographic metadata varied by source and participant and was provided uncurated.

TCRbeta CDR3 regions were amplified from genomic DNA using the immunoSEQ Assay, a bias-controlled multiplex PCR. Per the authors' processing: The number of nucleated cells in each sample was estimated by amplification of reference gene primers within the assay. Sequence reads were collapsed and filtered to measure the absolute abundance of every unique TCRbeta CDR3 rearrangement. For each sample, productive Simpson clonality was calculated as the square root of Simpson's diversity index across productive rearrangements. This immuneACCESS table, as held by TCRdb, lists in-frame sequences with V and J called but not all clones. Of the missing ones, under half trace to an unresolved V gene in checked studies; the others have no known cause. The V and J calls and the clone size are those of that table, but D and trimming were determined from the DNA. This sample lists some 400,000 clones; more than 75% were detected once. The ten largest make up over 2.5% of the sample.

On this clone itself: Its antigen is still unknown. Base qualities are not recorded, but no much larger clone differs from it by a single base.

Whole blood was collected in K2EDTA tubes by collaborating institutions according to the institutions' own protocols. Collaborator samples were shipped for TCRbeta analysis as frozen whole blood, isolated PBMCs, or DNA extracted from either sample type. The origin of this receptor is a human donor in a cohort sampled during active COVID-19. The specimen was peripheral blood.

The sequenced DNA is TGTGCCAGTATTAGACAGGGAAAAGCTTTCTTT. It codes for CASIRQGKAFF. This chain joins TRBV19 to TRBJ1-1, and TRBD1 matches 7 of the central bases. The CDR3 starts with the cysteine, ends with the phenylalanine, and has 11 residues. Kept here is only the CDR3 DNA, which spans 33 bases and is read in frame from base 1. CDR1 and CDR2, per the germline V gene (reference sequence), are LNHDA and SQIVND. V has 7 bases trimmed and J has 9 bases trimmed; junction bases matching no gene number 5.